Following are 25 T cell receptor beta chains from one sample sequenced in a study of blood T cell repertoires in COVID-19. Profiling relied on immunoSEQ multiplex PCR, and the TCRdb table lists in-frame clones only, not all of them. The repertoire has 200,000 to 250,000 clones, roughly 89% of them found once; the top ten carry under 4%. Sequencing used PBMCs or T cells enriched from blood (not recorded which). These receptors were taken from a middle-aged woman with acute COVID-19.

In DNA form, the CDR3 reads TGTGCCAGCTCACCACTGATTGAGTCCAACACTGAAGCTTTCTTT. Amino acid sequence: CASSPLIESNTEAFF. This chain uses TRBV18 with TRBJ1-1; unclear D gene. The V end lost 1 base, the J end lost 2 bases, and 11 bases lay between the germline ends. Germline V gene lookup returns CDR1 KGHSH and CDR2 LQKENI. The length of the CDR3 is 15 residues.

The CDR3 bases are TGTGCCTGGAGACGGCGGGGGTACACAGATACGCAGTATTTT. Protein product: CAWRRRGYTDTQYF. The chain is built from TRBV30 and TRBJ2-3; TRBD2 agrees at 7 bases. With 3 bases clipped from V and 2 bases from J, the junction kept 5 bases outside the gene matches. The CDR3 runs to 14 residues. Per the germline V gene, CDR1 is GTSNPN and CDR2 is SVGIG (reference sequence).

The chain couples TRBV30 to TRBJ1-6; possible D gene TRBD1, 5 bases. Germline lookup yields CDR1 GTSNPN and CDR2 SVGIG (reference sequence). The CDR3 has 16 amino acids. V gave up 2 bases and J gave up 8 bases, with 19 bases separating them. The CDR3 nucleotides are TGTGCCTGGAGTCAAATCTTGACAGCAATTCATTCACCCCTCCACTTT. Translated, it gives CAWSQILTAIHSPLHF. Together with reference TRBV30 and TRBJ1-6, the CDR3 gives the full variable domain: SQTIHQWPATLVQPVGSPLSLECTVEGTSNPNLYWYRQAAGRGLQLLFYSVGIGQISSEVPQNLSASRPQDRQFILSSKKLLLSDSGFYLCAWSQILTAIHSPLHFGNGTRLTVT.

This sequence joins TRBV30 and TRBJ1-1; 8 bases map to TRBD1. This CDR3 comprises 14 residues. Trimming cost V 2 bases and J 2 bases; bases outside gene matches: 4. Germline lookup yields CDR1 GTSNPN and CDR2 SVGIG (reference sequence). The CDR3 sequence: CAWSYRGGNTEAFF. The CDR3 nucleotides are TGTGCCTGGAGTTACAGGGGGGGAAACACTGAAGCTTTCTTT.

The chain has TRBV7-3 and TRBJ2-3; D may be TRBD2 (5 bases). There are 13 residues in the CDR3. V was trimmed by 3 bases and J by 10 bases, leaving 14 bases between them. Germline-derived CDR1 and CDR2 are SGHTA and FQGTGA. The CDR3 spells CASSLDSFGPQYF. The DNA for the CDR3 is TGTGCCAGCAGCTTGGACTCATTTGGGCCGCAGTATTTT.

The sample holds one count of this clone. The V and J genes are TRBV21-1 and TRBJ1-1. TRBV21-1 is shown as a pseudogene. The CDR3 covers 17 residues. The CDR3 reads CACIEGGGIEMNTEAFF. As DNA, the CDR3 is TGTGCCTGTATCGAGGGAGGGGGGATTGAAATGAACACTGAAGCTTTCTTT.

In this sample, this clone turned up a few times. This chain links TRBV4-3 with TRBJ2-1, with a tentative D call TRBD2 (7 bases). V gave up 5 bases and J gave up 7 bases, with 21 bases separating them. Germline loops: CDR1 LGHNA, CDR2 YSLEER. The CDR3 covers 16 residues. CDR3 sequence: CASSLGGQGLINEQFF. CDR3 sequence (DNA): TGCGCCAGCAGCTTGGGGGGGCAGGGGTTAATAAATGAGCAGTTCTTC.

The V call is TRBV6-2 or TRBV6-3, the J call TRBJ1-6; TRBD1 matches at 7 bases. In germline, CDR1 is MNHEY, CDR2 SVGEGT. V lost 2 bases, J lost 9 bases, and 10 bases stayed unmatched. CDR3 length equals 16 residues. CDR3 residues: CASSYGVTGIGSPLHF. The CDR3 nucleotides read TGTGCCAGCAGTTACGGGGTGACAGGGATCGGTTCACCCCTCCACTTT.

This chain uses TRBV7-2 with TRBJ2-1, with 8 bases matching TRBD1. The germline V gene has CDR1 SGHTA and CDR2 FQGNSA. This CDR3 has 15 residues. Trimming cost V 0 bases and J 4 bases; bases outside gene matches: 2. CDR3 coding DNA: TGTGCCAGCAGCTTAGCGACAGGGGCTTACAATGAGCAGTTCTTC. This gives the protein CASSLATGAYNEQFF.

Only one count was recorded for this clone. The chain employs TRBV10-2 and TRBJ2-5; tentative D call: TRBD1 (5 bases). This CDR3 has 13 amino acids. CDR1 WSHSY and CDR2 SAAADI come from the germline V gene. V lost 2 bases to trimming and J lost 3 bases, with 7 bases between them. CDR3 region: CASSETGEETQYF. CDR3 nucleotides: TGCGCCAGCAGTGAGACAGGTGAAGAGACCCAGTACTTC.

The chain carries TRBV6-5 and TRBJ2-2, with a possible D match to TRBD1 (6 bases). This CDR3 comprises 15 residues. Trimming removed 8 bases at V and 5 bases at J, with 18 bases between. Germline V gives CDR1 MNHEY, CDR2 SVGAGI. CDR3 protein: CASEGLGARTGELFF. DNA of the CDR3: TGTGCCAGCGAAGGGTTGGGGGCGCGGACCGGGGAGCTGTTTTTT.

The V gene is TRBV3-1 (or the pseudogene TRBV3-2), the J gene TRBJ1-6; no definite D call. The germline V gene encodes CDR1 LGHDT and CDR2 YNNKEL (reference sequence). The CDR3 runs 15 residues. Deletions cut 3 bases from V and 2 bases from J, with 8 bases between. The CDR3 spells CASSQAVAYNSPLHF. In nucleotides, the CDR3 is TGTGCCAGCAGCCAGGCGGTAGCCTATAATTCACCCCTCCACTTT.

The chain has TRBV6-5 and TRBJ2-3; possibly TRBD1 for D (6 bases). This CDR3 has 15 residues. The V end was cut by 5 bases, the J end by 1 base, with 13 bases between. Germline V gives CDR1 MNHEY, CDR2 SVGAGI. The CDR3 spells CASSPQGLGTDTQYF. The CDR3 DNA reads TGTGCCAGCAGTCCACAGGGTTTGGGCACAGATACGCAGTATTTT.

This chain uses TRBV5-1 with TRBJ2-7; 7 bases map to TRBD1. Trimming cost V 1 base and J 2 bases; bases outside gene matches: 3. From germline, CDR1 is SGHRS and CDR2 YFSETQ. CDR3 length equals 14 residues. The CDR3 DNA reads as TGCGCCAGCAGCTTGCGGGACAGAACCTACGAGCAGTACTTC. Residues: CASSLRDRTYEQYF.

V and J are TRBV27 and TRBJ1-2, with 7 bases fitting TRBD1. Germline V CDR1 and CDR2: MNHEY, SMNVEV (reference sequence). V trimming: 9 bases; J trimming: 3 bases; junction bases outside the gene matches: 10. This CDR3 has 14 residues. The CDR3 loop is CASSEGAADYGYTF. The CDR3 DNA follows: TGTGCCAGTTCGGAGGGGGCGGCCGACTATGGCTACACCTTC.

The CDR3 is CASSDRGRTNEKLFF. The CDR3 coding sequence is TGTGCCAGCAGCGACAGGGGTAGGACTAATGAAAAACTGTTTTTT. The V call is TRBV13, the J call TRBJ1-4, with 8 bases identical to TRBD1. The CDR3 is 15 residues long. From germline, CDR1 is PRHDT and CDR2 FYEKMQ (reference sequence). After removal of 5 bases from V and 2 bases from J, the junction contained 4 bases not matched to a gene.

The sample holds a few counts of this clone. The chain combines TRBV6-5 with TRBJ2-5; TRBD1 might be the D (6 bases). V was shortened by 10 bases and J by 1 base, with 16 bases between the two germline ends. This CDR3 spans 14 amino acids. CDR1 is MNHEY and CDR2 is SVGAGI in the germline V gene. The CDR3 loop is CATVPGDPQETQYF. CDR3 nucleotides: TGTGCCACCGTACCAGGGGATCCCCAAGAGACCCAGTACTTC.

The CDR3 spells CASSSGVVNYGYTF. CDR3 bases: TGTGCCAGCAGCTCCGGGGTCGTTAACTATGGCTACACCTTC. The J gene is TRBJ1-2, the V gene TRBV27; no firm D call. Germline loops: CDR1 MNHEY, CDR2 SMNVEV (reference sequence). Trimming pared 6 bases from V and 1 base from J, leaving 12 bases between. The CDR3 has 14 residues.

This clone was found once. J is TRBJ2-3 and V is TRBV24-1; 8 nucleotides align to TRBD2. Per the germline V gene, CDR1 is KGHDR and CDR2 is SFDVKD. The CDR3 is made up of 16 amino acids. V lost 4 bases and J lost 2; bases outside the gene matches: 7. This CDR3 is CATSEGSGALTDTQYF. CDR3 sequence (DNA): TGTGCCACCAGTGAGGGTAGCGGGGCCCTCACAGATACGCAGTATTTT.

This chain uses TRBV11-3 with TRBJ2-5; no definite D call. Germline V gene lookup returns CDR1 SGHNT and CDR2 YENEEA. V gave up 5 bases and J gave up 2 bases, with 12 bases separating them. The CDR3 is 14 amino acids. In DNA, the CDR3 is TGTGCCAGCAGCCCCAGAGGTCTGCAAGAGACCCAGTACTTC. This sequence encodes CASSPRGLQETQYF.

This chain uses TRBV2 with TRBJ2-7, with 8 positions matching TRBD1. Germline loops: CDR1 SNHLY, CDR2 FYNNEI. Trimming removed 4 bases from V and 5 bases from J; junction bases left unmatched: 1. This CDR3 has 12 amino acids. The CDR3 DNA sequence: TGTGCCAGCAGTGGGACAGGGAACGAGCAGTACGTC. Protein product: CASSGTGNEQYV.

CDR3 coding DNA: TGTGCCAGCAGCCTAGAGGGCAGGAGTACCGGGGAGCTGTTTTTT. It codes for CASSLEGRSTGELFF. The chain couples TRBV5-4 to TRBJ2-2, with a tentative D call TRBD2 (5 bases). The V gene's germline CDR1 is SGHNT and CDR2 YYREEE (reference sequence). Trimming left V 4 bases short and J 5 bases short, with 15 bases between. The CDR3 is 15 residues long.

The chain has TRBV6-5 and TRBJ1-2, with 9 bases aligning to TRBD1. This CDR3 is 14 amino acids long. J gave up 8 bases and V 7 bases, and 11 bases lay outside the gene matches. The germline gives CDR1 MNHEY, CDR2 SVGAGI. The CDR3 region is CASMDRGSVGGYTF. The DNA of the CDR3 is TGTGCCAGCATGGACAGGGGTTCGGTTGGGGGCTACACCTTC.

The V call is TRBV7-3, the J call TRBJ2-2; 8 nucleotides match TRBD1. J was trimmed by 3 bases and V by 6 bases; bases with no gene match: 6. The CDR3 contains 15 residues. In germline, CDR1 is SGHTA, CDR2 FQGTGA. CDR3 residues: CASRPGQGYTGELFF. CDR3 DNA: TGTGCCAGCAGACCTGGACAGGGCTACACCGGGGAGCTGTTTTTT.

This clone was seen once. This chain joins TRBV20-1 and TRBJ1-5; possibly TRBD1 for D (6 bases). The CDR3 has 16 residues. Trimming cost V 3 bases and J 1 base, with 16 bases left between them. CDR1 is DFQATT and CDR2 is SNEGSKA in the germline V gene (reference sequence). The CDR3 DNA is TGCAGTGCTAGTTCAGGGGTCGGGTACAGCAATCAGCCCCAGCATTTT. Translating gives CSASSGVGYSNQPQHF.